This T cell receptor beta chain was found in a study of glioma-infiltrating T cells after dendritic cell vaccination. This clone was seen only once. Time point given: after dendritic cell vaccination, including at tumor progression/relapse. The CDR3 runs to 14 residues. V was shortened by 4 bases and J by 4 bases, with 11 bases between the two germline ends. Germline V gene sequence: CDR1 SGHRS, CDR2 YFSETQ. The primer mix had 60 V beta and 13 J beta primers. The method was immunoSEQ multiplex PCR; TCRdb's version includes in-frame clones alone and lacks a portion of them. The profile shows around 23,000 clones, about nine tenths of them singletons.

This sequence was found in a human donor with glioblastoma. This chain joins TRBV5-1 and TRBJ1-4; unclear D gene. The specimen comprised blood, sampled after dendritic cell vaccination. The CDR3 here is CASSPGESNEKLFF. As DNA, the CDR3 is TGCGCCAGCAGCCCCGGGGAGAGTAATGAAAAACTGTTTTTT.